Described below is a single T cell receptor beta chain sequence and its context. Its specificity is not known. The data are from a study of shared clonotypes between healthy human individuals. On the study more broadly: For every donor, three CD4 naive, three CD4 memory, two CD8 naive and one CD8 memory plates were used.

Study-level findings and limits: Collection of samples was limited to blood; tissue repertoires likely differ. Non-shared clonotypes displayed generation probabilities falling below those of clonotypes present in all four donors.

Source study methods: Junction-only sequences produced by ImmunoSEQ had no quality scores, so filtering differed. Sequencing was performed with immunoSEQ multiplex PCR; in TCRdb, only in-frame clones are kept and a portion is missing. V, J and clone size derive from that table, while D and trimming were established from the DNA sequence. There are roughly 2.2 million clones in the sample; roughly 92% occur only once, and around 0.35% lies in the top ten. Germline CDR1 is SGDLS and CDR2 is YYNGEE. The CDR3 loop spans 17 amino acids. Trimming took 3 bases from V and 3 from J; bases not matched to a gene: 15.

The V gene is TRBV9, the J gene TRBJ2-7, with TRBD1 identical over 7 bases. Material: naive CD4+ T cells from PBMCs. The sample's subset: CD45RA+ positively selected. This clonotype originated in a man between 18 and 35 years old in good health. Some clones in this sample may be carry-over from other donors' samples. This chain's CDR3 is CASSGGRSRDSDYEQYF. CDR3 nucleotides: TGTGCCAGCAGCGGAGGGAGATCCCGGGACAGTGACTACGAGCAGTACTTC.